Listed here are 21 T cell receptor beta chains from one sample, sequenced in a study of shared clonotypes between healthy human individuals. Sequenced by immunoSEQ multiplex PCR; TCRdb stores in-frame clones only, minus some. The sample shows about 2,500,000 clones, approximately 92% of them seen only once. Sequencing was carried out using naive CD4+ T cells sorted from blood. Subset noted: CD45RA+ positively selected. The receptor source for this set is a man between 18 and 35 years old in good health.

Remarks on this clone: Other DNA sequences in this sample translate to the same CDR3. J is TRBJ2-5 and V is TRBV18; no firm D call. V was shortened by 2 bases and J by 1 base, with 5 bases between the two germline ends. CDR3 size: 13 residues. CDR1 and CDR2 from the germline V gene are KGHSH and LQKENI. The CDR3 DNA reads TGTGCCAGCTCACCAGGTACCCAAGAGACCCAGTACTTC. Translation: CASSPGTQETQYF.

The chain carries TRBV10-3 and TRBJ2-1; the D gene is possibly TRBD1 (8 bases). The CDR3 covers 18 residues. Germline V CDR1 and CDR2: ENHRY, SYGVKD. Trimming stripped 4 bases from V and 4 bases from J, with 23 bases between. The CDR3 loop is CAISAAGGTSGNYNEQFF. CDR3 nucleotide sequence: TGTGCCATCAGTGCGGCAGGGGGCACCAGCGGGAATTACAATGAGCAGTTCTTC.

The chain couples TRBV7-9 to TRBJ1-1; D gene unclear. V lost 6 bases and J 3 bases, leaving 8 bases between the germline ends. Germline values: CDR1 SEHNR, CDR2 FQNEAQ (reference sequence). The CDR3 sequence is 12 residues long. The CDR3 spells CASSVSDTEAFF. Written as DNA, the CDR3 is TGTGCCAGCAGTGTGTCGGACACTGAAGCTTTCTTT.

The CDR3: CAISQQRNTEAFF. DNA for the CDR3: TGTGCCATCAGCCAACAGAGGAACACTGAAGCTTTCTTT. The rearrangement links TRBV10-3 to TRBJ1-1; D uncertain. Trimming took 6 bases from V and 1 from J, leaving 9 bases between them. The CDR3 has 13 amino acids. Germline V gene lookup returns CDR1 ENHRY and CDR2 SYGVKD.

With respect to this clone: The same CDR3 also results from other DNA sequences found in this sample. The CDR3 here is CASSFSGYEQYF. The CDR3 DNA reads TGTGCCAGCAGTTTCTCAGGTTACGAGCAGTACTTC. The genes are TRBV27 and TRBJ2-7; D uncertain. The V and J ends lost 3 bases and 4 bases respectively, with 7 bases between them. Germline loops: CDR1 MNHEY, CDR2 SMNVEV (reference sequence). This CDR3 is built from 12 residues.

On this clone: An end of the junction differs from the germline gene, which may be a read error. Other DNA sequences within the sample encode an identical CDR3. V and J are TRBV2 and TRBJ2-7; no reliable D call. The CDR3 extends over 12 amino acids. Germline lookup yields CDR1 SNHLY and CDR2 FYNNEI. Here the CDR3 reads CASSITPYEQYF. CDR3 in DNA: TGTGCTAGCAGCATCACCCCCTACGAGCAGTACTTC.

This clone was counted once. J is TRBJ1-1 and V is TRBV5-6; 7 bases fit TRBD1. This CDR3 spans 14 amino acids. Trimming cost V 1 base and J 1 base; bases outside gene matches: 1. Germline loops: CDR1 SGHDT, CDR2 YYEEEE. This CDR3 is CASSLTGENTEAFF. CDR3 bases: TGTGCCAGCAGCTTGACAGGGGAGAACACTGAAGCTTTCTTT.

This clone has only a few counts. The rearrangement uses TRBV7-2 and TRBJ2-4; 11 bases fit TRBD2. The CDR3 runs to 14 residues. Per the germline V gene, CDR1 is SGHTA and CDR2 is FQGNSA. J lost 7 bases, V lost 6 bases, and 5 bases had no gene match. The CDR3 DNA sequence: TGTGCCAGCAGTCCTAGCGGGAGGCGGAACATTCAGTACTTC. It yields the protein CASSPSGRRNIQYF.

The V gene is TRBV29-1, the J gene TRBJ2-5; TRBD2 aligns across 7 bases. CDR1 is SQVTM and CDR2 is ANQGSEA in the germline V gene. V dropped 4 bases and J dropped 1; count of bases not matched to a gene: 6. CDR3 length equals 14 residues. CDR3 bases: TGCAGCGTTGGGGGGGAGGGCCCCCAAGAGACCCAGTACTTC. This sequence encodes CSVGGEGPQETQYF. The whole variable domain, filled in from reference TRBV29-1 and TRBJ2-5, reads SAVISQKPSRDICQRGTSLTIQCQVDSQVTMMFWYRQQPGQSLTLIATANQGSEATYESGFVIDKFPISRPNLTFSTLTVSNMSPEDSSIYLCSVGGEGPQETQYFGPGTRLLVL.

The CDR3: CASSHRTIVPQETQYF. CDR3 DNA: TGTGCCAGCAGCCACCGGACTATCGTGCCCCAAGAGACCCAGTACTTC. The chain couples TRBV11-2 to TRBJ2-5; perhaps TRBD2 as D (6 bases). Trimming removed 5 bases at V and 1 base at J, with 17 bases between. Germline V gene sequence: CDR1 SGHAT, CDR2 FQNNGV. The CDR3 runs to 16 residues.

This clone has just one count. The rearrangement links TRBV5-6 to TRBJ2-1; 7 positions agree with TRBD2. With 1 base clipped from V and 6 bases from J, the junction kept 10 bases outside the gene matches. CDR3 size: 16 residues. Germline V gene data show CDR1 as SGHDT and CDR2 as YYEEEE. The chain's CDR3 is CASSLFWLAVGNEQFF. The CDR3 DNA reads TGTGCCAGCAGCTTGTTTTGGCTAGCGGTGGGCAATGAGCAGTTCTTC.

This clone has a single count. The chain has TRBV7-9 and TRBJ2-7, with D tentatively TRBD1 or TRBD2 (5 bases each). V dropped 5 bases and J dropped 2 bases, with 13 bases sitting between them. Germline V gives CDR1 SEHNR, CDR2 FQNEAQ (reference sequence). This CDR3 is 14 amino acids long. CDR3 protein: CASSPGLGPYEQYF. The CDR3 DNA reads as TGTGCCAGCAGCCCGGGTTTGGGACCCTACGAGCAGTACTTC.

The rearrangement joins TRBV15 to TRBJ1-1; a weak D match, TRBD1 (6 bases). The CDR3 is 15 amino acids. V lost 3 bases and J 1 base, leaving 12 bases between the germline ends. The germline V gene has CDR1 LNHNV and CDR2 YYDKDF (reference sequence). In nucleotides, the CDR3 is TGTGCCACCAGCAGTAGATCCAGGGGGAACACTGAAGCTTTCTTT. Translating it yields CATSSRSRGNTEAFF.

The V and J genes are TRBV18 and TRBJ2-5, with a possible D match to TRBD1 (5 bases). The germline V and J ends were trimmed by 6 bases and 3 bases, with 11 bases remaining between them. The germline V gene encodes CDR1 KGHSH and CDR2 LQKENI. The CDR3 spans 13 residues. CDR3 nucleotide sequence: TGTGCCAGCTCCCGCGACAGAGAAGAGACCCAGTACTTC. This codes for CASSRDREETQYF.

The gene calls are TRBV6-1 and TRBJ2-3, with TRBD1 matching over 7 bases. V was pared by 8 bases and J by 3 bases, with 11 bases of the junction left unmatched. In germline, CDR1 is MNHNS, CDR2 SASEGT. The CDR3 totals 15 residues. The CDR3 DNA reads TGTGCCAGCGTGACAGGGTCGCTCGGGACAGATACGCAGTATTTT. Translation gives CASVTGSLGTDTQYF.

To note about this clone: One end of the junction is discordant with germline, which a read error may explain. This rearrangement joins TRBV2 to TRBJ2-6; 13 nucleotides agree with TRBD2. CDR1 SNHLY and CDR2 FYNNEI come from the germline V gene. This CDR3 is 19 amino acids long. The chain's CDR3 is CASSEARTSGGLGANVLTF. CDR3 DNA: TGTGCCAGCAGCGAAGCGCGGACTAGCGGGGGACTTGGGGCCAACGTCCTGACTTTC.

Worth noting for this clone: Germline and junction disagree at one end, which may indicate a read error. The genes are TRBV5-5 and TRBJ2-4; 7 nucleotides line up with TRBD1. Looked up from germline, CDR1 is SGHKS and CDR2 is YYEKEE (reference sequence). This CDR3 comprises 13 residues. CDR3: CASSQDLNRGADF. CDR3 in DNA: TGTGCCAGCAGCCAGGACCTTAACAGGGGCGCGGACTTC.

V usage is TRBV7-8 and J usage is TRBJ1-6; D perhaps matches TRBD1 (5 bases). The CDR3 runs 14 residues. Germline assignment: CDR1 SGHVS and CDR2 FQNEAQ. Trimming pared 2 bases from V and 10 bases from J, leaving 12 bases between. CDR3 sequence (DNA): TGTGCCAGCAGCTTAAAGGGGCTGCCCTCACCCCTCCACTTT. It codes for CASSLKGLPSPLHF.

V usage is TRBV2 and J usage is TRBJ1-6, with D hard to call. This CDR3 spans 15 amino acids. V lost 4 bases to trimming and J lost 5 bases, with 12 bases between them. Germline V gene lookup returns CDR1 SNHLY and CDR2 FYNNEI. DNA of the CDR3: TGTGCCAGCAGTGCCTGGGAATTTAATAATTCACCCCTCCACTTT. Translated: CASSAWEFNNSPLHF. Based on the CDR3 plus reference TRBV2 and TRBJ1-6, the full variable domain is EPEVTQTPSHQVTQMGQEVILRCVPISNHLYFYWYRQILGQKVEFLVSFYNNEISEKSEIFDDQFSVERPDGSNFTLKIRSTKLEDSAMYFCASSAWEFNNSPLHFGNGTRLTVT.

The chain couples TRBV10-3 to TRBJ2-3, with D tentatively TRBD2 (7 bases). Germline CDR1 reads ENHRY; CDR2 reads SYGVKD. V was shortened by 3 bases and J by 6 bases, with 22 bases between the two germline ends. This CDR3 has 17 amino acids. CDR3 protein: CAISERFGGGPPDTQYF. DNA for the CDR3: TGTGCCATCAGTGAAAGATTTGGCGGGGGCCCCCCCGATACGCAGTATTTT.

This chain links TRBV30 with TRBJ1-6, with 10 positions matching TRBD1. The junction had 4 bases not matched to a gene; V was cut back by 5 bases and J by 9 bases. Germline-derived CDR1 and CDR2 are GTSNPN and SVGIG (reference sequence). The CDR3 has 13 residues. The chain's CDR3 is CAWLDRGSSPLHF. CDR3 DNA: TGTGCCTGGCTGGACAGGGGGTCTTCACCCCTCCACTTT.